The sequence of this T cell receptor beta chain was determined in a study of blood T cell repertoires in COVID-19. Study-level background: COVID-19 samples, acute and convalescent, were from the United States, Italy and Spain.

Clones were read by immunoSEQ multiplex PCR, and TCRdb kept only the in-frame ones, dropping some. Seen here are over 200,000 clones, around 92% observed once, and the top ten hold about 2.5%. Trimming took off 4 bases at V and 3 bases at J, with 15 bases between the two ends. The CDR3 consists of 16 residues. The germline V gene has CDR1 MGHRA and CDR2 YSYEKL. The sequenced sample was peripheral blood. The receptor was isolated from a person aged 18 to 30 with COVID-19, enrolled during active disease. This chain links TRBV4-1 with TRBJ2-2, with D perhaps matching TRBD1 (6 bases). The CDR3 DNA reads TGCGCCAGCAGCCGCCCCCCGGGACACGACACCGGGGAGCTGTTTTTT. Translating it yields CASSRPPGHDTGELFF.